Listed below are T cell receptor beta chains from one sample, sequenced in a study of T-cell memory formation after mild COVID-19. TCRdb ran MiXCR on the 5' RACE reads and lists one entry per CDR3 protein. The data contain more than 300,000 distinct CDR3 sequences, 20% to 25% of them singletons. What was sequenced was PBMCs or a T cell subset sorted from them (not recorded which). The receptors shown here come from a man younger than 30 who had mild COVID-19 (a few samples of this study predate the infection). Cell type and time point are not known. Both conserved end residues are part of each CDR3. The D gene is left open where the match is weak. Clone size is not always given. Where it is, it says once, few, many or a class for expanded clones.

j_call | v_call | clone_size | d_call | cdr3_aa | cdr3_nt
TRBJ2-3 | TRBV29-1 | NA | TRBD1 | CSVGPQGDSTDTQYF | TGCAGCGTTGGCCCCCAGGGGGATAGCACAGATACGCAGTATTTT
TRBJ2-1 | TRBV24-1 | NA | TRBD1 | CATGTVHNEQFF | TGTGCCACTGGGACAGTCCACAATGAGCAGTTCTTC
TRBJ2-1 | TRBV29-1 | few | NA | CSSAWQDEQFF | TGCAGCTCAGCTTGGCAGGATGAGCAGTTCTTC
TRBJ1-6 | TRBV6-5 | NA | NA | CASSSLSRGHSPLHF | TGTGCCAGCAGTTCCCTCTCTAGAGGTCATTCACCCCTCCACTTT
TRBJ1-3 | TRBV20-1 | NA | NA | CSARTPSGNTIYF | TGCAGTGCGCGTACCCCTTCTGGAAACACCATATATTTT
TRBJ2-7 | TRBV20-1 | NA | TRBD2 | CSARSSGDAYEQYF | TGCAGTGCGAGGTCGAGCGGGGACGCCTACGAGCAGTACTTC
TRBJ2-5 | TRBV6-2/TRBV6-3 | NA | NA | CASSYVWRQETQYF | TGTGCCAGCAGTTACGTATGGAGACAAGAGACCCAGTACTTC
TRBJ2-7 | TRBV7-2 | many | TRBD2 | CASSIGGASYEQYF | TGTGCCAGCAGCATCGGGGGGGCGTCCTACGAGCAGTACTTC
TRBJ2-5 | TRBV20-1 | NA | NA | CSARDETGLGGRVQYF | TGCAGTGCTAGAGACGAAACGGGGCTGGGGGGTAGGGTCCAGTACTTC
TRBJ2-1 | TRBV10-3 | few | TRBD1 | CAIRQGASDEQFF | TGTGCCATCAGGCAGGGGGCGTCCGATGAGCAGTTCTTC
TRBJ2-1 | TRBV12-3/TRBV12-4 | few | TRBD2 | CASSLRGGPAGEQFF | TGTGCCAGCAGTTTGCGGGGGGGGCCGGCGGGTGAGCAGTTCTTC
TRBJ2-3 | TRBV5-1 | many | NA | CASSPIVRDTQYF | TGCGCCAGCAGCCCTATAGTACGGGATACGCAGTATTTT
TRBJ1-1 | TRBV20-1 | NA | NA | CSARAWFGVTEAFF | TGCAGTGCTAGGGCCTGGTTCGGGGTCACTGAAGCTTTCTTT
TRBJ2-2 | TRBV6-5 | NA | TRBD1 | CASSNDRGPTGELFF | TGTGCCAGCAGTAACGACAGGGGGCCGACCGGGGAGCTGTTTTTT
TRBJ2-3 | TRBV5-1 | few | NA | CASSSLIAGTDTQYF | TGCGCCAGCAGTTCCCTAATCGCGGGCACAGATACGCAGTATTTT
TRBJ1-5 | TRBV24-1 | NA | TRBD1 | CATSDPGQPNQPQHF | TGTGCCACCAGTGACCCGGGACAGCCTAATCAGCCCCAGCATTTT
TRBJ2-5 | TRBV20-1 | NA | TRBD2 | CSARDTGTSGETQYF | TGCAGTGCTAGAGATACCGGGACTAGCGGAGAGACCCAGTACTTC
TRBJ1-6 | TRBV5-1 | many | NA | CASSLGVYDSPLHF | TGCGCCAGCAGCTTGGGGGTTTATGATTCACCCCTCCACTTT
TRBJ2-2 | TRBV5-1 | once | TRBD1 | CASSLPGGTDTGELFF | TGCGCCAGCAGCTTACCAGGGGGCACGGACACCGGGGAGCTGTTTTTT
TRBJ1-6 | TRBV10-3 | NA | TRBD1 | CAISVTGDLYNSPLHF | TGTGCCATCAGTGTGACAGGGGACCTCTATAATTCACCCCTCCACTTT
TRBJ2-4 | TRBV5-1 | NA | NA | CASRPAGVKLAKNIQYF | TGCGCCAGCAGACCAGCGGGCGTCAAGCTAGCCAAAAACATTCAGTACTTC
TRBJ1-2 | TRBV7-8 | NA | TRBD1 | CASSPGQGAPGGYTF | TGTGCCAGCAGCCCGGGACAGGGGGCTCCGGGTGGCTACACCTTC
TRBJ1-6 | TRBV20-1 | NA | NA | CSARAPRENSPLHF | TGCAGTGCTAGAGCCCCCAGAGAGAATTCACCCCTCCACTTT
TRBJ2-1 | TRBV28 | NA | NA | CASSPPGPVSNEQFF | TGTGCCAGCAGTCCCCCTGGGCCCGTAAGCAATGAGCAGTTCTTC
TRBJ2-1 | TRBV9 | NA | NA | CASSAPPGYNEQFF | TGTGCCAGCAGCGCTCCGCCCGGATACAATGAGCAGTTCTTC
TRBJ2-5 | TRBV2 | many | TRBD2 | CASSVGERGGQTQYF | TGTGCCAGCAGTGTGGGCGAGCGGGGGGGCCAGACCCAGTACTTC
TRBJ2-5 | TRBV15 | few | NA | CATSRGQGPETQYF | TGTGCCACCAGCAGAGGCCAGGGTCCAGAGACCCAGTACTTC
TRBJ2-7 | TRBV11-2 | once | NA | CASSSESPYEQYF | TGTGCCAGCAGCTCAGAGTCTCCCTACGAGCAGTACTTC